The clone carrying this T cell receptor beta chain is a singleton in its sample. Per the authors' pipeline: Using reference gene primer amplification, nucleated cell counts were estimated. Here immunoSEQ multiplex PCR was the method, and the copy in TCRdb shows in-frame clones only, minus some. V and J calls and clone size are those listed in that table; D and trimming were worked out from the DNA. The sample shows a few hundred thousand clones, more than 80% of them seen only once. The data originate from a study of blood T cell repertoires in COVID-19. Turning to the study itself: Acute and convalescent COVID-19 samples came from the United States, Italy and Spain. The analysed material was cDNA or gDNA that came from T cells, B-cell-depleted T cells, or PBMCs.

The germline gives CDR1 SGDLS, CDR2 YYNGEE. This CDR3 is 16 amino acids long. J lost 0 bases, V lost 0 bases, and 2 bases had no gene match. This TCR was recovered from a woman aged 25-40 years with COVID-19, enrolled during active disease. The chain couples TRBV9 to TRBJ2-2, with TRBD1 matching over 7 bases. The sequencing sample was made of peripheral blood. The CDR3 coding sequence is TGTGCCAGCAGCGTAGAGGGGACAGCGAACACCGGGGAGCTGTTTTTT. Protein product: CASSVEGTANTGELFF.